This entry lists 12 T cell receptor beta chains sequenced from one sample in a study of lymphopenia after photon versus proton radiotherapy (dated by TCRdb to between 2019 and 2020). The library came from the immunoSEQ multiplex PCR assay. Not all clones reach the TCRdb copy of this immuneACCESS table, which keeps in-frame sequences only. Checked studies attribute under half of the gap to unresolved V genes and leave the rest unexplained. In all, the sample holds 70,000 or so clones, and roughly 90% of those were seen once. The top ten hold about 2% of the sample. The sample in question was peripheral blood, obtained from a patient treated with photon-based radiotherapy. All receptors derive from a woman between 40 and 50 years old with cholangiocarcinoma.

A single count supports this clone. The CDR3 DNA sequence: TGTGCCAGCAGCTTGACAAGCGGTGCTTCCTACAATGAGCAGTTCTTC. Translated, it gives CASSLTSGASYNEQFF. V is TRBV11-2 and J is TRBJ2-1; the D gene is possibly TRBD2 (5 bases). Germline loops: CDR1 SGHAT, CDR2 FQNNGV. This CDR3 is built from 16 residues. Trimming cost V 3 bases and J 1 base, with 13 bases left between them.

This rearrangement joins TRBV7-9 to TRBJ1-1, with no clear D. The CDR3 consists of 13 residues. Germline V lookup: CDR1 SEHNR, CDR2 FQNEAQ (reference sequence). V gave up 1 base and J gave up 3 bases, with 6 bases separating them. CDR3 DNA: TGTGCCAGCAGCTTAGACGTAGACACTGAAGCTTTCTTT. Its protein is CASSLDVDTEAFF.

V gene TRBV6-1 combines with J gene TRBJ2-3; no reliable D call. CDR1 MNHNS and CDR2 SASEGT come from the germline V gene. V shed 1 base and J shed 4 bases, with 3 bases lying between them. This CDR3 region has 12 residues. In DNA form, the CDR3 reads TGTGCCAGCAGTGAAGGATCAGATACGCAGTATTTT. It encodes CASSEGSDTQYF.

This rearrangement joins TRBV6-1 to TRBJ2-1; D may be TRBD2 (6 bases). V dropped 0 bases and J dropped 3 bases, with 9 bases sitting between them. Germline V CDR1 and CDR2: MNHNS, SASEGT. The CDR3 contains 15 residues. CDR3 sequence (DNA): TGTGCCAGCAGTGAAGCCCATAGCGGCTACAATGAGCAGTTCTTC. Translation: CASSEAHSGYNEQFF.

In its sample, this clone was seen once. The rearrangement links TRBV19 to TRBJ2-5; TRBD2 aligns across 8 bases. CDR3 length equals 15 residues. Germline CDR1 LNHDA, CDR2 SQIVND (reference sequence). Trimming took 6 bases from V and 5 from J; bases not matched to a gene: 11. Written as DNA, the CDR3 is TGTGCCAGTAGCGGGGGGGCAGGTCCTCGGGAGACCCAGTACTTC. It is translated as CASSGGAGPRETQYF.

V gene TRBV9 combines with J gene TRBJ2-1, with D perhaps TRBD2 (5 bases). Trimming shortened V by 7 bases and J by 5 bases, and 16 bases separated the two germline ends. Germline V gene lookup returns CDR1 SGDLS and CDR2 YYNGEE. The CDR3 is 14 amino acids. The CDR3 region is CASGDGGRDNEQFF. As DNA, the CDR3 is TGTGCCAGCGGTGATGGTGGGAGAGACAATGAGCAGTTCTTC.

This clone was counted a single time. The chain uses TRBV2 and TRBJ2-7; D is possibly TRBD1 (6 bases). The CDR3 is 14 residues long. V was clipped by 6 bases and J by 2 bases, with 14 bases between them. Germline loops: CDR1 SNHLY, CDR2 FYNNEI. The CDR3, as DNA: TGTGCCAGCAGGGCACAGGGTCGAACCTACGAGCAGTACTTC. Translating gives CASRAQGRTYEQYF.

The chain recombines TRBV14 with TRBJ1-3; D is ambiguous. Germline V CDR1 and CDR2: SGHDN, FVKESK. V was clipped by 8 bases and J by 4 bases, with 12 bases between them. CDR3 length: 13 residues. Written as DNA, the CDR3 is TGTGCCAGCTCCCCCTCGGGAGGAAACACCATATATTTT. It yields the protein CASSPSGGNTIYF.

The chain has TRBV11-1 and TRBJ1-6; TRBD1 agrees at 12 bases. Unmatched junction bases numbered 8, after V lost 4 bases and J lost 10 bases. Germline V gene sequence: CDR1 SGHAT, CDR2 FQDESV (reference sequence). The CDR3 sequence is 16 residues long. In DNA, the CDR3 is TGTGCCAGCAGCTCTGGCACGGGACAGGGGGCATCACCCCTCCACTTT. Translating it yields CASSSGTGQGASPLHF.

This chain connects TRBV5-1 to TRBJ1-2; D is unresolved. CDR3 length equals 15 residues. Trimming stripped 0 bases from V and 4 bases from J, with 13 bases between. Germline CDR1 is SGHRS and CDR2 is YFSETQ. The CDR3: CASSLAKTTAYGYTF. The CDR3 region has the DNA TGCGCCAGCAGCTTGGCCAAGACAACGGCCTATGGCTACACCTTC.

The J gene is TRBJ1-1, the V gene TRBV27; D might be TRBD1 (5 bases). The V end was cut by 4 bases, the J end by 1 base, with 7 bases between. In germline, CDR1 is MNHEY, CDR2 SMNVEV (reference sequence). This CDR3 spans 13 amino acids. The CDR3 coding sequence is TGTGCCAGCAGTTGGGGCTCGAACACTGAAGCTTTCTTT. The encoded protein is CASSWGSNTEAFF.

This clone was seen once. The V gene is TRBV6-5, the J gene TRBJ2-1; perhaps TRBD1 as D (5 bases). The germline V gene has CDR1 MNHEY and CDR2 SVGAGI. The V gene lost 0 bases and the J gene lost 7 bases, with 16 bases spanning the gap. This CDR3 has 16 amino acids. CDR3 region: CASSYSQGLGRNEQFF. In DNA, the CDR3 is TGTGCCAGCAGTTACTCCCAGGGTCTGGGAAGGAATGAGCAGTTCTTC.